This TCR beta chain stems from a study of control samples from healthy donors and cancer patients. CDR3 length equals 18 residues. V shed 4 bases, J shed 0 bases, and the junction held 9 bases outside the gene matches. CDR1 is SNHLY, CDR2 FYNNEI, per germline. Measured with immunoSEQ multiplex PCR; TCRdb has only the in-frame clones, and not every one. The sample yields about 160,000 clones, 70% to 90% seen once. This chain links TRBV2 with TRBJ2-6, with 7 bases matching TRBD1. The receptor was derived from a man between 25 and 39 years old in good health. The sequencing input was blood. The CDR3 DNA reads TGTGCCAGCAGTGTTCAGGGGGTTTCCTACTCTGGGGCCAACGTCCTGACTTTC. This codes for CASSVQGVSYSGANVLTF.